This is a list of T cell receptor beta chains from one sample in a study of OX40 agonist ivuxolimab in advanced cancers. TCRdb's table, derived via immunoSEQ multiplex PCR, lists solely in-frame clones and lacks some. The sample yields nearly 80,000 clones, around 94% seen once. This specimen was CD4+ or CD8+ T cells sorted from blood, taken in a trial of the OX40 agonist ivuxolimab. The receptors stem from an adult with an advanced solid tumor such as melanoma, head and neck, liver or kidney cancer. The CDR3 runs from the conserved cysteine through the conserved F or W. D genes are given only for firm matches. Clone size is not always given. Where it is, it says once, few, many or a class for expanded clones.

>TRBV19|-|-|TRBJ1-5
CASSPGGASYNQPQHF
TGTGCCAGTAGCCCCGGAGGGGCGTCTTACAATCAGCCCCAGCATTTT
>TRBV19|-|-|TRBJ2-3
CASSMTGSPTDTQYF
TGTGCCAGTAGTATGACTGGGAGCCCCACAGATACGCAGTATTTT
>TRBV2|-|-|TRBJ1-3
CASLELGNTIYF
TGTGCCAGCCTGGAGCTAGGGAACACCATATATTTT
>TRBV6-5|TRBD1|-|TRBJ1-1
CASSYRQGDTEAFF
TGTGCCAGCAGCTACCGACAGGGTGACACTGAAGCTTTCTTT
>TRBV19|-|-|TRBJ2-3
CASSDPPGDTQYF
TGTGCCAGTAGTGATCCCCCAGGGGATACGCAGTATTTT
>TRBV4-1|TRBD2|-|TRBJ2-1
CASSRRGAVNEQFF
TGCGCCAGCAGCCGGCGGGGGGCGGTCAATGAGCAGTTCTTC
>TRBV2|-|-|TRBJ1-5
CASSGDKFNQPQHF
TGTGCCAGCAGTGGGGACAAGTTCAATCAGCCCCAGCATTTT
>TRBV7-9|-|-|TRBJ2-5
CASSQATHTTPLGEETQYF
TGTGCCAGCAGCCAAGCGACCCATACGACACCACTGGGGGAGGAGACCCAGTACTTC
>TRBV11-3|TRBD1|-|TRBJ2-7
CASSFGQGASYEQYF
TGTGCCAGCAGCTTTGGGCAGGGGGCGTCCTACGAGCAGTACTTC
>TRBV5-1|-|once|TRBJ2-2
CASSGGTSNTGELFF
TGCGCCAGCAGCGGGGGGACGTCGAACACCGGGGAGCTGTTTTTT
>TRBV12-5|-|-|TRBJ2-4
CASGLEVFLGSENIQYF
TGTGCTAGTGGTTTGGAGGTTTTTTTGGGGTCGGAAAACATTCAGTACTTC
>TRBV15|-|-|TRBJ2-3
CATSRGTADTQYF
TGTGCCACCAGCAGGGGGACGGCGGATACGCAGTATTTT
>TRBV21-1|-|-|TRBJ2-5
CASSKVTSGYQETQYF
TGTGCCAGCAGCAAAGTAACTAGCGGGTACCAAGAGACCCAGTACTTC
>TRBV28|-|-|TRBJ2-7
CASSRDRLSSYEQYF
TGTGCCAGCAGCCGGGACCGACTCAGCTCCTACGAGCAGTACTTC
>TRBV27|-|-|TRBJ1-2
CASSSSQGLGYTF
TGTGCCAGCAGTTCGTCCCAGGGACTCGGCTACACCTTC
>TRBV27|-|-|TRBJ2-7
CASSVTSERTYEQYF
TGTGCCAGCAGTGTTACCAGCGAACGGACCTACGAGCAGTACTTC